This T cell receptor beta chain was identified during a study of PD-1 blockade in classical Hodgkin lymphoma. Data came from immunoSEQ multiplex PCR; TCRdb stores just in-frame clones and leaves some out. Found here are under 130,000 clones, over 85% of them singletons; the top ten hold around 20%. Time point described: cycle 4 day 1 (C4D1), after six to seven weeks of nivolumab. After autologous stem cell transplantation all patients relapsed, and prior brentuximab vedotin exposure differed between cohorts. With 4 bases clipped from V and 6 bases from J, the junction kept 18 bases outside the gene matches. Germline V gene sequence: CDR1 SQVTM, CDR2 ANQGSEA. CDR3 length: 17 residues. This clone was seen a single time.

The clonotype originates from a human donor with classical Hodgkin lymphoma. The sequences come from peripheral blood mononuclear cells (PBMCs), collected before the fourth cycle of nivolumab. The chain couples TRBV29-1 to TRBJ2-3, with 8 bases lining up with TRBD1. CDR3 amino acids: CSVGGQEKQSHPDTQYF. Written as DNA, the CDR3 is TGCAGCGTTGGGGGACAGGAGAAACAGAGCCACCCCGATACGCAGTATTTT.